This T cell receptor (beta chain) was documented in a study of blood T cell repertoires in COVID-19. Per the authors' pipeline: Nucleated cell number was recorded as an estimate derived from reference gene primer amplification. The data were produced by immunoSEQ multiplex PCR, yet TCRdb's version contains in-frame clones alone and is incomplete. Clonal size and the V and J genes are those of that table, whereas D and trimming came from the DNA. The profile shows about 400,000 clones, about 87% of them singletons. V lost 4 bases, J lost 3 bases, and 4 bases stayed unmatched. The CDR3 is made up of 14 amino acids. CDR1 and CDR2 (germline): SGHRS, YFSETQ.

The chain carries TRBV5-1 and TRBJ1-5, with 7 bases matching TRBD1. Sequenced sample: PBMCs or T cells enriched from blood (not recorded which). The TCR originated in a woman aged 45-59 years who had recovered from COVID-19. In DNA form, the CDR3 reads TGCGCCAGCAGCCAGGGACAGCCCAATCAGCCCCAGCATTTT. Residues: CASSQGQPNQPQHF.